The TCR beta chain described here comes from a study of blood T cell repertoires in COVID-19. Original methodology: The assay estimated nucleated cells by amplifying reference gene primers. Sequencing used immunoSEQ multiplex PCR; TCRdb keeps in-frame clones, though not all of them. V, J and clone size derive from that table, while D and trimming were established from the DNA sequence. The sample holds approximately 40,000 clones; 87% are singletons and the top ten take roughly 21%. Per germline, CDR1 KGHSH and CDR2 LQKENI. J gave up 6 bases and V 3 bases, and 8 bases lay outside the gene matches. The CDR3 totals 16 residues.

The sequenced sample consisted of peripheral blood. This rearrangement joins TRBV18 to TRBJ2-1; 10 positions match TRBD1. The TCR sequence derives from a man in his 60s with acute or convalescent COVID-19. CDR3 DNA sequence: TGTGCCAGCTCACCGCTTGACAGGGGGCTGGTCAATGAGCAGTTCTTC. This encodes CASSPLDRGLVNEQFF.